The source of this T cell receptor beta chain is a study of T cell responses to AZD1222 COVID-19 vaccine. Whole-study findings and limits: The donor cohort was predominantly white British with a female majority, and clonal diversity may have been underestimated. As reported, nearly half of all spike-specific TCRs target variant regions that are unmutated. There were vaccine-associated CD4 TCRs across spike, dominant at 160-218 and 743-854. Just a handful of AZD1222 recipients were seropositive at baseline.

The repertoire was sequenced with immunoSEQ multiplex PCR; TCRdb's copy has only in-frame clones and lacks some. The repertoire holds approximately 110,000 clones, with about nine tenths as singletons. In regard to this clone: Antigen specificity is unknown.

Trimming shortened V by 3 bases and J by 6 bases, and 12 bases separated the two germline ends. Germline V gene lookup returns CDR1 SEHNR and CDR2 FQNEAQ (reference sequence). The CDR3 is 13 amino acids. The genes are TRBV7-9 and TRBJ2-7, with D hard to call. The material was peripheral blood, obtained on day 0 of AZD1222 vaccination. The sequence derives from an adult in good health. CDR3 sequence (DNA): TGTGCCAGCAGCTTTACGGACCTATCCGAGCAGTACTTC. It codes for CASSFTDLSEQYF.